Below are 20 T cell receptor beta chains sequenced from a single sample in a study of shared clonotypes between healthy human individuals. Sequencing was performed with immunoSEQ multiplex PCR; in TCRdb, only in-frame clones are kept and a portion is missing. This table has about 2,200,000 clones, more than 85% appearing once. CD45RO-negative cells were positively selected for CCR7, leaving out terminally differentiated effector memory CD45RA+ cells. The source material was naive CD8+ T cells from PBMCs. The receptors shown here come from a young man in good health. Some clones in this sample may be carry-over from other donors' samples.

This clone has just a few counts. This sequence joins TRBV18 and TRBJ1-1; D is perhaps TRBD1 (5 bases). This CDR3 is 15 amino acids long. From germline, CDR1 is KGHSH and CDR2 LQKENI. Deletions cut 0 bases from V and 3 bases from J, with 11 bases between. Here the CDR3 reads CASSPPGEGDTEAFF. In DNA, the CDR3 is TGTGCCAGCTCACCACCCGGGGAAGGGGACACTGAAGCTTTCTTT.

V is TRBV9 and J is TRBJ2-1; unclear D gene. There are 11 residues in the CDR3. Germline loops: CDR1 SGDLS, CDR2 YYNGEE. V was shortened by 3 bases and J by 9 bases, with 7 bases between the two germline ends. The CDR3 DNA sequence: TGTGCCAGCAGCGGCGACGGTGAGCAGTTCTTC. Translated, it gives CASSGDGEQFF.

The chain is built from TRBV27 and TRBJ2-1, with 13 bases lining up with TRBD2. This CDR3 region has 16 residues. Looked up from germline, CDR1 is MNHEY and CDR2 is SMNVEV (reference sequence). The V gene end was trimmed by 7 bases and the J gene end by 3 bases; junction bases not matched to a gene: 6. The CDR3 spells CASTAGTSGIYNEQFF. The CDR3 region has the DNA TGTGCCAGCACCGCAGGGACTAGCGGGATCTACAATGAGCAGTTCTTC.

The CDR3 sequence: CASSLIQGAVEQYF. In DNA form, the CDR3 reads TGTGCCAGCAGTTTAATACAGGGGGCTGTCGAGCAGTACTTC. The chain combines TRBV27 with TRBJ2-7, with TRBD1 matching over 9 bases. Germline CDR1 is MNHEY and CDR2 is SMNVEV (reference sequence). The CDR3 contains 14 residues. The junction had 5 bases not matched to a gene; V was cut back by 2 bases and J by 6 bases.

Comments on this clone: Other DNA sequences in this specimen translate into the identical CDR3. The chain recombines TRBV27 with TRBJ2-7, with D maybe TRBD2 (5 bases). V was clipped by 2 bases and J by 2 bases, with 10 bases between them. This CDR3 comprises 14 residues. CDR1 and CDR2 from the germline V gene are MNHEY and SMNVEV (reference sequence). DNA for the CDR3: TGTGCCAGCAGTTTAGGGTCCGGGGCCTACGAGCAGTACTTC. Amino acids: CASSLGSGAYEQYF.

The rearrangement uses TRBV27 and TRBJ2-4, with D maybe TRBD2 (5 bases). The length of the CDR3 is 13 residues. The V end was cut by 5 bases, the J end by 11 bases, with 16 bases between. CDR1 and CDR2 (germline): MNHEY, SMNVEV (reference sequence). The CDR3 sequence: CASSANTPSLQYF. The CDR3 DNA follows: TGTGCCAGCAGTGCAAATACCCCTAGCCTTCAGTACTTC.

The chain uses TRBV7-8 and TRBJ2-1, with TRBD2 matching 9 bases. Germline V gives CDR1 SGHVS, CDR2 FQNEAQ. The J segment lost 4 bases and the V segment lost 4 bases, leaving 5 bases of the junction unmatched. The CDR3 is made up of 15 amino acids. CDR3 region: CASSSGLAQYNEQFF. The CDR3 coding sequence is TGTGCCAGCAGCTCCGGACTAGCGCAGTACAATGAGCAGTTCTTC.

The gene calls are TRBV4-1 and TRBJ2-1; 10 bases agree with TRBD2. The CDR3 sequence is 16 residues long. Germline CDR1 is MGHRA and CDR2 is YSYEKL. Trimming took 1 base from V and 4 from J; bases not matched to a gene: 4. CDR3 bases: TGCGCCAGCAGCCAAGTAGCACTAGCGGGGTACAATGAGCAGTTCTTC. It specifies CASSQVALAGYNEQFF.

The V gene is TRBV13, the J gene TRBJ2-2, with TRBD2 identical over 9 bases. The ends lost 2 bases at V and 6 bases at J; junction bases unmatched: 7. This CDR3 spans 16 amino acids. The germline CDR1 and CDR2 sequences are PRHDT and FYEKMQ (reference sequence). The CDR3 here is CASSLRLAEPPGELFF. The CDR3 region has the DNA TGTGCCAGCAGCTTACGACTAGCGGAGCCCCCCGGGGAGCTGTTTTTT.

This chain connects TRBV4-1 to TRBJ1-2, with TRBD1 matching over 7 bases. In germline, CDR1 is MGHRA, CDR2 YSYEKL. The CDR3 sequence is 16 residues long. Losses at the gene ends were 1 base for V and 8 bases for J; bases not matched to a gene: 13. The CDR3 region has the DNA TGCGCCAGCAGCCAAGGATTTCCAGGGGGATCGGAGGGCTACACCTTC. Protein sequence: CASSQGFPGGSEGYTF.

This rearrangement joins TRBV28 to TRBJ1-2, with D tentatively TRBD1 (6 bases). The germline V gene has CDR1 MDHEN and CDR2 SYDVKM. This CDR3 is built from 13 residues. CDR3 DNA: TGTGTTTGCAGGGGAAACGGGTACTATGGCTACACCTTC. The encoded protein is CVCRGNGYYGYTF.

The chain employs TRBV7-9 and TRBJ2-2; D unresolved. V was trimmed by 5 bases and J by 4 bases, leaving 20 bases between them. The CDR3 consists of 17 residues. From germline, CDR1 is SEHNR and CDR2 FQNEAQ (reference sequence). The CDR3 region has the DNA TGTGCCAGCAGCCCTCCGGCCCCCTTAAGAACCACCGGGGAGCTGTTTTTT. It specifies CASSPPAPLRTTGELFF.

The V call is TRBV27, the J call TRBJ2-7; 9 nucleotides align to TRBD1. V trimming: 4 bases; J trimming: 4 bases; junction bases outside the gene matches: 8. Germline lookup yields CDR1 MNHEY and CDR2 SMNVEV (reference sequence). The CDR3 runs 15 residues. Here the CDR3 DNA reads TGTGCCAGCAGTTCTCCAACAGGGGGCGGTTACGAGCAGTACTTC. It codes for CASSSPTGGGYEQYF.

This clone has a single count. V is TRBV10-3 and J is TRBJ2-1; 9 bases map to TRBD2. Trimming removed 1 base from V and 7 bases from J; junction bases left unmatched: 8. The CDR3 length is 16 residues. Germline-derived CDR1 and CDR2 are ENHRY and SYGVKD. The CDR3 coding sequence is TGTGCCATCAGTGAGTTTGGGTCCCTAGCGGGAAATGAGCAGTTCTTC. It translates to CAISEFGSLAGNEQFF.

CDR3 protein: CSVSGGLMSANTGELFF. The DNA of the CDR3 is TGCAGCGTTTCCGGCGGACTGATGTCCGCGAACACCGGGGAGCTGTTTTTT. V is TRBV29-1 and J is TRBJ2-2, with D maybe TRBD2 (5 bases). CDR1 is SQVTM and CDR2 is ANQGSEA in the germline V gene. Trimming took off 5 bases at V and 0 bases at J, with 19 bases between the two ends. The CDR3 has 17 amino acids.

The chain has TRBV29-1 and TRBJ1-3; D call uncertain. This CDR3 is built from 13 residues. Deletions cut 4 bases from V and 0 bases from J, with 7 bases between. Looked up from germline, CDR1 is SQVTM and CDR2 is ANQGSEA. The CDR3 coding sequence is TGCAGCGTTGGCGGGGTCTCTGGAAACACCATATATTTT. Its protein is CSVGGVSGNTIYF.

The table lists this clone with a count of one. The chain employs TRBV28 and TRBJ2-7; TRBD2 agrees at 7 bases. The V gene end was trimmed by 2 bases and the J gene end by 4 bases; junction bases not matched to a gene: 11. The CDR3 has 16 residues. Per the germline V gene, CDR1 is MDHEN and CDR2 is SYDVKM. The CDR3 bases are TGTGCCAGCAGTTTAGGGTTGGCTAGCGGAATGTACGAGCAGTACTTC. Translating it yields CASSLGLASGMYEQYF.

The chain joins TRBV27 to TRBJ2-7, with D possibly being TRBD1 or TRBD2 (5 bases each). V was shortened by 5 bases and J by 5 bases, with 13 bases between the two germline ends. The CDR3 is 13 residues long. Germline CDR1 is MNHEY and CDR2 is SMNVEV (reference sequence). The CDR3 loop is CASSHPWDHEQYF. The DNA of the CDR3 is TGTGCCAGCAGTCACCCGTGGGACCACGAGCAGTACTTC.

The rearrangement links TRBV19 to TRBJ2-3; D is unresolved. The germline V gene has CDR1 LNHDA and CDR2 SQIVND (reference sequence). The CDR3 has 15 residues. V lost 6 bases and J lost 5, with 18 bases in between. The DNA for the CDR3 is TGTGCCAGTAGCTTGGCCAAATTTTCTTTAGATACGCAGTATTTT. It translates to CASSLAKFSLDTQYF.

DNA for the CDR3: TGTGCCAGCAGCTGGGCCCTAGCGGGAGGGTATGAGCAGTTCTTC. It specifies CASSWALAGGYEQFF. This sequence joins TRBV7-9 and TRBJ2-1, with 12 bases aligning to TRBD2. CDR1 and CDR2 (germline): SEHNR, FQNEAQ (reference sequence). V lost 4 bases and J lost 8; bases outside the gene matches: 6. CDR3 length: 15 amino acids. Full variable domain (outside the CDR3, taken from reference TRBV7-9 and TRBJ2-1): DTGVSQNPRHKITKRGQNVTFRCDPISEHNRLYWYRQTLGQGPEFLTYFQNEAQLEKSRLLSDRFSAERPKGSFSTLEIQRTEQGDSAMYLCASSWALAGGYEQFFGPGTRLTVL.